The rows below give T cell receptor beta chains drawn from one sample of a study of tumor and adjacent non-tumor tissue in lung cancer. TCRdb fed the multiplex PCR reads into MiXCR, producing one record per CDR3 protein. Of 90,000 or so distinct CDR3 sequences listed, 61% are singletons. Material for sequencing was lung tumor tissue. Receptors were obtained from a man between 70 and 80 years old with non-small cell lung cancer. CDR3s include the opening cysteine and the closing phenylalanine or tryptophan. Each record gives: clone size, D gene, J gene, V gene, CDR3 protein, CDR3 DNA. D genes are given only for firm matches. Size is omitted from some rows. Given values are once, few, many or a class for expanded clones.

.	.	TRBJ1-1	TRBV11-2	CASRHRGSDEAFF	TGTGCCAGCAGACATAGGGGCAGTGATGAAGCTTTCTTT
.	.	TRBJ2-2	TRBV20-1	CSTRSFTSPVSGELFF	TGCAGTACTAGATCCTTTACTAGCCCTGTCTCCGGGGAGCTGTTTTTT
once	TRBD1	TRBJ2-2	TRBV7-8	CASSLPGTGGALNTGELFF	TGTGCCAGCAGCTTACCCGGGACAGGGGGGGCCCTGAACACCGGGGAGCTGTTTTTT
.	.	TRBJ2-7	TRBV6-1	CASNEGTEYEQYF	TGTGCCAGCAATGAAGGAACAGAATACGAGCAGTACTTC
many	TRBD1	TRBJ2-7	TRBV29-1	CSVGGTGGGYEQYF	TGCAGCGTTGGAGGGACAGGGGGCGGCTACGAGCAGTACTTC
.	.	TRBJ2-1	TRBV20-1	CSTRGAVVNEQFF	TGCAGTACGAGAGGGGCGGTGGTGAATGAGCAGTTCTTC
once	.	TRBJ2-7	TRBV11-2	CASCLFSCEQYF	TGTGCCAGCTGTTTATTCAGCTGCGAGCAGTACTTC
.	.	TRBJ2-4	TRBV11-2	CASSSRWENSAKNIKYF	TGTGCCAGCAGCTCCAGGTGGGAGAATTCCGCCAAAAACATTAAGTACTTC
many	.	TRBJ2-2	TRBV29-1	CSVAFNTGELFF	TGCAGCGTGGCCTTCAACACCGGGGAGCTGTTTTTT
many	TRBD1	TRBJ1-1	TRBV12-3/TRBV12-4	CASSFLSGGRTEAFF	TGTGCCAGCAGTTTCCTCTCAGGGGGCCGGACTGAAGCTTTCTTT
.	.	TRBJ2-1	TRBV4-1	CATTGTGRNEQFF	TGCGCCACCACAGGGACGGGGAGGAATGAGCAGTTCTTC
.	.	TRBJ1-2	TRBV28	CASSTGLYGYTF	TGTGCCAGCAGCACGGGTCTCTATGGCTACACCTTC
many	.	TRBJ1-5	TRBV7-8	CASSQLTAFSNQPQHF	TGTGCCAGCAGCCAACTGACAGCGTTTAGCAATCAGCCCCAGCATTTT
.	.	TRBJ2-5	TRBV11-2	CASSSRGHGKRQETQNF	TGTGCCAGCAGTTCGCGCGGACATGGAAAGCGGCAAGAGACCCAGAACTTC
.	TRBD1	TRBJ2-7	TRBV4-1	CASSHEGTGGNDHYF	TGCGCCAGCAGCCACGAAGGGACAGGGGGCAACGATCACTACTTC